This T cell receptor beta chain stems from a study of T cells in women clearing cervical HPV infection. In the study overall: Women with histologically confirmed HPV16-related CIN3 or worse, 2 with invasive cancer, served as cases.

V trimming: 2 bases; J trimming: 5 bases; junction bases outside the gene matches: 8. Germline assignment: CDR1 SGHRS and CDR2 YFSETQ. The CDR3 has 15 residues. Dot-blot hybridization genotyped cervical HPV amplified with MY09/MY11 PCR. For this clone: The CDR3 goes on 3 residues after the read ends, and that part is filled in from the germline J gene.

Libraries were prepared by immunoSEQ multiplex PCR; TCRdb keeps only in-frame clonotypes and omits some of them. The sample includes about 22,000 clones. The chain employs TRBV5-1 and TRBJ2-5; 8 nucleotides align to TRBD1. What was sequenced was blood buffy coat. The source is a woman aged 18-70 years with a cervical HPV16 infection that either progressed to CIN3+ or cleared (not recorded which). CDR3 DNA (partial): TGCGCCAGCAGCTTACAGGGGGAGATGGGGGAGACC. Protein product: CASSLQGEMGET. The CDR3 in its entirety is CASSLQGEMGETQYF.